The present T cell receptor (beta chain) was sequenced within a study of blood T cells in healthy people across ages. Primers used in a second PCR of about 7 to 12 cycles were a sample-barcoded 5' primer and a J-beta primer mix. Each CDR3 protein gets one entry after TCRdb re-called the 5' RACE reads with MiXCR. Among 700,000 to 850,000 distinct CDR3 sequences listed, under 40% were seen once. Findings and limits, study-wide: Higher diversity, along with more naive CD4+ cells, distinguished long-lived donors from aged donors.

CDR3 length equals 16 residues. Germline lookup yields CDR1 DFQATT and CDR2 SNEGSKA (reference sequence). Trimming left V 5 bases short and J 0 bases short, with 19 bases between. Remarks on this clonotype: Its target is unknown.

The chain is built from TRBV20-1 and TRBJ1-1; D possibly corresponds to TRBD1 (5 bases). The material sequenced was blood. The receptor was isolated from a man between 18 and 29 years old in good health. The CDR3 nucleotides read TGCAGTGCTGGGAGGGCAGGGAAGTTGATGAACACTGAAGCTTTCTTT. Its translation is CSAGRAGKLMNTEAFF.